The entry that follows covers one T cell receptor (beta chain) sequence. What it binds is not known. The sample belongs to a study of T cell responses to AZD1222 COVID-19 vaccine. Study overall: Second doses were pooled across both intervals (about 4 or about 12 weeks). Study conclusions and caveats: Increases in Spike-specific TCR breadth and depth were seen after two AZD1222 doses.

The data were produced by immunoSEQ multiplex PCR, yet TCRdb's version contains in-frame clones alone and is incomplete. The data contain roughly 110,000 clones, 80% to 85% of them singletons. The CDR3 runs 12 residues. CDR1 SGHDT and CDR2 YYEEEE come from the germline V gene. Trimming removed 2 bases at V and 10 bases at J, with 10 bases between. The chain employs TRBV5-6 and TRBJ2-1; no reliable D call. The sequenced sample was peripheral blood, obtained on day 0 of AZD1222 vaccination. The clonotype originates from an adult in good health. The CDR3 DNA follows: TGTGCCAGCAGCTTCGGGTCTTGGGAGCAGTTCTTC. Protein: CASSFGSWEQFF.